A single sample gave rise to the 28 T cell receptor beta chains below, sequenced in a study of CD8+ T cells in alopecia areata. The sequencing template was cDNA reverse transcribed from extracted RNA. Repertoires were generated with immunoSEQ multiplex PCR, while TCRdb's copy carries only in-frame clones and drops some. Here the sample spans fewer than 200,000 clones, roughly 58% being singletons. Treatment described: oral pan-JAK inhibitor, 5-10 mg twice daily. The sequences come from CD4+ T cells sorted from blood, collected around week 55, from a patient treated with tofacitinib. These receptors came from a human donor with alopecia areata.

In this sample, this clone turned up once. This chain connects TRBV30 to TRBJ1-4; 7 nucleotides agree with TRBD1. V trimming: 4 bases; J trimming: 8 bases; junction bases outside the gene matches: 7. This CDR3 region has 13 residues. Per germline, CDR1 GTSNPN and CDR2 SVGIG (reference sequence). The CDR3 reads CAWTTGTVEKLFF. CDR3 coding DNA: TGTGCCTGGACCACCGGGACAGTCGAAAAACTGTTTTTT.

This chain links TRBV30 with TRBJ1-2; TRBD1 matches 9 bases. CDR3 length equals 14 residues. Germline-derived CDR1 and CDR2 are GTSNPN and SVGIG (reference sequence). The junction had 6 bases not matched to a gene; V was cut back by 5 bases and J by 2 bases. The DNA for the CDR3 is TGTGCCTGGTCCCGGGACAGGGTGAACTATGGCTACACCTTC. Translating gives CAWSRDRVNYGYTF.

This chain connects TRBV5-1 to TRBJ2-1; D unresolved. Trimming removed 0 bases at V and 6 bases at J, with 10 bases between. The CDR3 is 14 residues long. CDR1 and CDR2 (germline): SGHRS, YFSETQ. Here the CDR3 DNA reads TGCGCCAGCAGCTTGGATACAGACCGCAATGAGCAGTTCTTC. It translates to CASSLDTDRNEQFF. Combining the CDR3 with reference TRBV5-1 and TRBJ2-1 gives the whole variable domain KAGVTQTPRYLIKTRGQQVTLSCSPISGHRSVSWYQQTPGQGLQFLFEYFSETQRNKGNFPGRFSGRQFSNSRSEMNVSTLELGDSALYLCASSLDTDRNEQFFGPGTRLTVL.

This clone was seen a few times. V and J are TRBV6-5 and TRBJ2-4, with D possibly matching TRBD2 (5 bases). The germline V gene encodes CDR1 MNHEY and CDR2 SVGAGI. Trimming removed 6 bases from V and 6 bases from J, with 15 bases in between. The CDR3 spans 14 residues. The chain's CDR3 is CASRQTSLGNIQYF. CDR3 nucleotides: TGTGCCAGCAGACAAACTAGTCTAGGAAACATTCAGTACTTC.

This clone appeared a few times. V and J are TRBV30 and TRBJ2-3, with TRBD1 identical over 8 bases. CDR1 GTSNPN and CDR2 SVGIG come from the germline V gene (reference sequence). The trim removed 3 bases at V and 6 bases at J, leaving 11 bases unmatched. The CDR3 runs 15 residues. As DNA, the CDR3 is TGTGCCTGGAGGCACCTGGACAGGGTTGGCGATACGCAGTATTTT. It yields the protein CAWRHLDRVGDTQYF.

The CDR3 loop is CASSLSGGEDTQYF. CDR3 bases: TGCGCCAGCAGCCTTAGCGGGGGCGAAGATACGCAGTATTTT. The rearrangement joins TRBV4-1 to TRBJ2-3, with 9 bases matching TRBD2. The CDR3 totals 14 residues. The V segment lost 4 bases and the J segment 5 bases; nucleotides outside the gene matches: 4. Germline CDR1 reads MGHRA; CDR2 reads YSYEKL.

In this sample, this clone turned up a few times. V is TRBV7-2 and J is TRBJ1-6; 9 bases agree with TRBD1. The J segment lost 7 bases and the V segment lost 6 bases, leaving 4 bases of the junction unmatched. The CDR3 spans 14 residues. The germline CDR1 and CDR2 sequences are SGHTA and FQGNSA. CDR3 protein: CASRRDRENSPLHF. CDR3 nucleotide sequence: TGTGCCAGCAGGCGGGACAGGGAGAATTCACCCCTCCACTTT.

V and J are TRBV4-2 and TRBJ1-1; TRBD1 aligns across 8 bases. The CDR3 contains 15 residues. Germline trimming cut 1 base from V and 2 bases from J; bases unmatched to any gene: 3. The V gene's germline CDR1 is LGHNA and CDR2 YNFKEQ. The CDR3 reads CASSQAGQVNTEAFF. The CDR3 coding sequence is TGTGCCAGCAGCCAAGCGGGACAGGTTAACACTGAAGCTTTCTTT.

The CDR3 DNA sequence: TGTGCCAGCAGCTTGGAGGGGATTGGAAACACCATATATTTT. Residues: CASSLEGIGNTIYF. The V gene is TRBV11-3, the J gene TRBJ1-3; D may be TRBD1 (5 bases). V lost 3 bases to trimming and J lost 3 bases, with 9 bases between them. Germline CDR1 SGHNT, CDR2 YENEEA. The length of the CDR3 is 14 residues.

The CDR3 sequence: CASSLFQASHNEQFF. The CDR3 DNA sequence: TGCGCCAGCAGCTTGTTTCAGGCGTCCCACAATGAGCAGTTCTTC. The V gene is TRBV5-1, the J gene TRBJ2-1; D not resolved. Trimming took off 1 base at V and 5 bases at J, with 13 bases between the two ends. The CDR3 loop spans 15 amino acids. Per germline, CDR1 SGHRS and CDR2 YFSETQ. Looking up the rest from reference TRBV5-1 and TRBJ2-1 gives the full variable domain: KAGVTQTPRYLIKTRGQQVTLSCSPISGHRSVSWYQQTPGQGLQFLFEYFSETQRNKGNFPGRFSGRQFSNSRSEMNVSTLELGDSALYLCASSLFQASHNEQFFGPGTRLTVL.

The CDR3: CAWSVQGHEQYF. The CDR3 DNA reads as TGTGCCTGGAGTGTACAGGGCCACGAGCAGTACTTC. The gene calls are TRBV30 and TRBJ2-7; a possible D gene is TRBD1 (6 bases). Germline V gives CDR1 GTSNPN, CDR2 SVGIG (reference sequence). There are 12 residues in the CDR3. Between the trimmed V and J ends, which lost 0 bases and 5 bases, there was a span of 8 bases.

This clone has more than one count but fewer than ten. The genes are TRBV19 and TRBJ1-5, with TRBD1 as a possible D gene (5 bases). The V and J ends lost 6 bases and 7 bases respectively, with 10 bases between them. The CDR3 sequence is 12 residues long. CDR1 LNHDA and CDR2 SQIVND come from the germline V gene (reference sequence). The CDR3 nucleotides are TGTGCCAGTAGCCAGGGTCGGCAGCCCCAGCATTTT. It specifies CASSQGRQPQHF.

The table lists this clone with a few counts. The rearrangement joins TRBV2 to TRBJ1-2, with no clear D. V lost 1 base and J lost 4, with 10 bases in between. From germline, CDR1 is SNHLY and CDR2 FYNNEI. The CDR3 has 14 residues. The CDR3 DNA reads TGTGCCAGCAGTGAAGTTGACGGCCCCTATGGCTACACCTTC. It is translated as CASSEVDGPYGYTF.

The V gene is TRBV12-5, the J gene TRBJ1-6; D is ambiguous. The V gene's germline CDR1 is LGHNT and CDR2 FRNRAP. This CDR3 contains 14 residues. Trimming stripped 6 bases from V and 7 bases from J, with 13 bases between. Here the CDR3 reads CASGRSGFNSPLHF. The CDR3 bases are TGTGCTAGTGGGCGTTCGGGTTTCAATTCACCCCTCCACTTT.

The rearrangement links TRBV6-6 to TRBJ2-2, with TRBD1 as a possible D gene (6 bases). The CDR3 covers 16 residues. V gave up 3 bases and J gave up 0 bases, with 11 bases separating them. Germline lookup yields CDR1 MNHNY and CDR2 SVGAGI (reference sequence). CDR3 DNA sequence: TGTGCCAGCAGTTATCAGGGGCGTTCGAACACCGGGGAGCTGTTTTTT. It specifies CASSYQGRSNTGELFF.

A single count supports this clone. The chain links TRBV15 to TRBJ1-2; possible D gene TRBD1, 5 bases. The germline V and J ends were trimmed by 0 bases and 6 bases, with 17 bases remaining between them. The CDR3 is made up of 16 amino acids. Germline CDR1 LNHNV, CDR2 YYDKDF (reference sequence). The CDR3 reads CATSRDGSGTENGYTF. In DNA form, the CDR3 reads TGTGCCACCAGCAGAGATGGGAGCGGGACGGAAAATGGCTACACCTTC.

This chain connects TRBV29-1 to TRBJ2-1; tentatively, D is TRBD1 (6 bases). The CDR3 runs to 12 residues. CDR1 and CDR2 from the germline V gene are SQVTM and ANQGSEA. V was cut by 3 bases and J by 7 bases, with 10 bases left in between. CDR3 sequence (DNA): TGCAGCGTTGATAGACAGGTTAATGAGCAGTTCTTC. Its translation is CSVDRQVNEQFF.

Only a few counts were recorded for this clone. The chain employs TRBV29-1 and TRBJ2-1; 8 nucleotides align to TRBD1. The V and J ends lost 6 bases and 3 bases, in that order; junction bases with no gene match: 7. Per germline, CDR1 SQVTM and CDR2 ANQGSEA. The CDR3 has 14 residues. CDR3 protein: CSVARTGGYNEQFF. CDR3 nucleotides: TGCAGCGTCGCAAGAACAGGGGGCTACAATGAGCAGTTCTTC.

CDR3 sequence reads: CASSPLGQSTQYF. For the CDR3, the DNA is TGTGCCAGCAGCCCTTTAGGGCAGAGTACGCAGTATTTT. The genes are TRBV9 and TRBJ2-3; D gene ambiguous. Germline assignment: CDR1 SGDLS and CDR2 YYNGEE. Trimming stripped 4 bases from V and 8 bases from J, with 14 bases between. The CDR3 consists of 13 residues. Together with reference TRBV9 and TRBJ2-3, the CDR3 gives the full variable domain: DSGVTQTPKHLITATGQRVTLRCSPRSGDLSVYWYQQSLDQGLQFLIQYYNGEERAKGNILERFSAQQFPDLHSELNLSSLELGDSALYFCASSPLGQSTQYFGPGTRLTVL.

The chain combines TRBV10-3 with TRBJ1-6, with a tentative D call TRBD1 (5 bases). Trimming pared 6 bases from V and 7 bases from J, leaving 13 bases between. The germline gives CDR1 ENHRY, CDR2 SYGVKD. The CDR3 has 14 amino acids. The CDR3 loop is CAIRDDSGNSPLHF. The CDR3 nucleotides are TGTGCCATCAGGGATGACAGCGGGAATTCACCCCTCCACTTT.

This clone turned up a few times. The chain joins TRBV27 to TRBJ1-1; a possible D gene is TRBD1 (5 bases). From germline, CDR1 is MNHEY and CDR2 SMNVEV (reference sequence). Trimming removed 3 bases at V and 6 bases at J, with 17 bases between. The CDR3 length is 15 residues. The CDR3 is CASSFRIDTGAEAFF. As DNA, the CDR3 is TGTGCCAGCAGTTTTCGAATCGATACGGGGGCTGAAGCTTTCTTT.

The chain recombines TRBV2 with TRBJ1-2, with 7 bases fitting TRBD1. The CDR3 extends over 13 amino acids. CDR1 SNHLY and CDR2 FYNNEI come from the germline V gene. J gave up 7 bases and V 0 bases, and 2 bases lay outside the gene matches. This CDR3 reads CASSEARGPGYTF. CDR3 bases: TGTGCCAGCAGTGAAGCGAGGGGGCCTGGCTACACCTTC.

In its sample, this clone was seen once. This CDR3 reads CASGLEGQGYGYTF. The CDR3 coding sequence is TGTGCCAGTGGACTTGAGGGACAGGGCTATGGCTACACCTTC. This sequence joins TRBV19 and TRBJ1-2, with 9 nucleotides matching TRBD1. The V segment lost 8 bases and the J segment 4 bases; nucleotides outside the gene matches: 8. In germline, CDR1 is LNHDA, CDR2 SQIVND (reference sequence). The CDR3 runs to 14 residues.

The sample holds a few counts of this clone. The CDR3 loop reads CASSQPGQGVNIQYF. The DNA of the CDR3 is TGCGCCAGCAGCCAACCCGGACAGGGGGTAAACATTCAGTACTTC. The rearrangement joins TRBV4-1 to TRBJ2-4; 10 bases line up with TRBD1. V lost 2 bases and J lost 6; bases outside the gene matches: 4. This CDR3 is 15 amino acids long. Germline assignment: CDR1 MGHRA and CDR2 YSYEKL.

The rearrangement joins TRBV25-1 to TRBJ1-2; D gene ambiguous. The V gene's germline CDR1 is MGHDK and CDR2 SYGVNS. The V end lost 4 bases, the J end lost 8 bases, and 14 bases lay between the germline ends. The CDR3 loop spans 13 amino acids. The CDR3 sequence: CASSVEIWFGYTF. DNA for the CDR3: TGTGCCAGCAGTGTTGAGATTTGGTTCGGCTACACCTTC.

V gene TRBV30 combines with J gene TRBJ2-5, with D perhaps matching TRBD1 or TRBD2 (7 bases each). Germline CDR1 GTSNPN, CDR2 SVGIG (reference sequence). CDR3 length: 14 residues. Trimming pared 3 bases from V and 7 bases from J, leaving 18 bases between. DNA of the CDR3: TGTGCCTGGAGCCGAATTGCCAGGGGGGGGACCCAGTACTTC. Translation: CAWSRIARGGTQYF.

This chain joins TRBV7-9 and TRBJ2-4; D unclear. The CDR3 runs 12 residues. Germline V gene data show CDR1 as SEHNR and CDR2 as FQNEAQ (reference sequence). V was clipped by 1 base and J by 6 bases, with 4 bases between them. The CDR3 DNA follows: TGTGCCAGCAGCTTAGACAGAAACATTCAGTACTTC. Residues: CASSLDRNIQYF.

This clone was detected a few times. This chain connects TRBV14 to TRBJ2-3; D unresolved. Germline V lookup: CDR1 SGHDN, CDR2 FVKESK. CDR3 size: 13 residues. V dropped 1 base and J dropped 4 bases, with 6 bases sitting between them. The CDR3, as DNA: TGTGCCAGCAGCCAAGCGGGCGCAGATACGCAGTATTTT. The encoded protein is CASSQAGADTQYF.